Described below is a single T cell receptor beta chain sequence and its context. Its antigen is as yet unknown. The V and J ends lost 6 bases and 9 bases respectively, with 15 bases between them. The CDR3 sequence is 13 residues long. The protocol was immunoSEQ multiplex PCR, while the TCRdb copy is restricted to in-frame clones and leaves out a portion. Of around 150,000 clones in the sample, around 90% are singletons; the top ten hold 1.3%. The sample originates from a study of T cell responses to AZD1222 COVID-19 vaccine. Researchers grouped second doses given at about 4 or about 12 weeks into one pool. Study conclusions and caveats: There were vaccine-associated CD4 TCRs across spike, dominant at 160-218 and 743-854.

The sequencing used peripheral blood, collected 28 days after the second AZD1222 dose. This chain connects TRBV12-3 or TRBV12-4 to TRBJ1-5; D is undetermined. The source of this sequence is an adult who received the AZD1222 COVID-19 vaccine. In DNA, the CDR3 is TGTGCCAGCAGCGCCCGGGGATTCGGGCCCCAGCATTTT. This codes for CASSARGFGPQHF.